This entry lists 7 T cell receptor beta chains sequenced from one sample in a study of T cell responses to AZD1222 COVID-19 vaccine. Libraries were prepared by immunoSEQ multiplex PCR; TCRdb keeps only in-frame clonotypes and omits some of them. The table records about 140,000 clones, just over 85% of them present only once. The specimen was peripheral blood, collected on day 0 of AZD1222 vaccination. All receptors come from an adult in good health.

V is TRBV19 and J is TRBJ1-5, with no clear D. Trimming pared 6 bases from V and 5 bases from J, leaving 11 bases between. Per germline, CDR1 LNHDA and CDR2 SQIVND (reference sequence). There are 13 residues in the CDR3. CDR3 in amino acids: CASSQDGYQPQHF. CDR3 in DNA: TGTGCCAGTAGCCAAGACGGGTATCAGCCCCAGCATTTT.

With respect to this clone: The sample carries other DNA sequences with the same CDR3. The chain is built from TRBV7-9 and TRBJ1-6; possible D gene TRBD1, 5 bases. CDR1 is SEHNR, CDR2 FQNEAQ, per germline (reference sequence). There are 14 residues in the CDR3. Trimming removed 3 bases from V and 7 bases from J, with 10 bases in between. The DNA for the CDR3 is TGTGCCAGCAGCTTGGAGGACACAAATTCACCCCTCCACTTT. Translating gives CASSLEDTNSPLHF.

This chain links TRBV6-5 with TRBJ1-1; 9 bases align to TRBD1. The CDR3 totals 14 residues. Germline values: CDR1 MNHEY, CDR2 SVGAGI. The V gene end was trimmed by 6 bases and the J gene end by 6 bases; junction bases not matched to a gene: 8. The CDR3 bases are TGTGCCAGCAGCTTGGTACAGGGGGCCTCTGAAGCTTTCTTT. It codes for CASSLVQGASEAFF.

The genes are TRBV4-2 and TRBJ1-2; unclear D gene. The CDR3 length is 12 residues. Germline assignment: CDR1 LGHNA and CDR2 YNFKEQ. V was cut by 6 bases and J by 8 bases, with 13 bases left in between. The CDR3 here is CASRKDEGGYTF. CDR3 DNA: TGTGCCAGCAGGAAGGACGAAGGGGGCTACACCTTC.

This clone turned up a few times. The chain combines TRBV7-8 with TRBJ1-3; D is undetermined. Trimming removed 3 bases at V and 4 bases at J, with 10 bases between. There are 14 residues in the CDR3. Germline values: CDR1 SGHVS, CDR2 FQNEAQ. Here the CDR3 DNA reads TGTGCCAGCAGCTTGACCGCTAAGGGAAACACCATATATTTT. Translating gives CASSLTAKGNTIYF.

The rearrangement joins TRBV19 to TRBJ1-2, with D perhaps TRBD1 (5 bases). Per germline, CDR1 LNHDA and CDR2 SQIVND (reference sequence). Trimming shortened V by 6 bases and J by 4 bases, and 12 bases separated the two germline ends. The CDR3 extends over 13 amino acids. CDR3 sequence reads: CASRWGVGYGYTF. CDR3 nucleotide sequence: TGTGCCAGTAGATGGGGGGTCGGCTATGGCTACACCTTC.

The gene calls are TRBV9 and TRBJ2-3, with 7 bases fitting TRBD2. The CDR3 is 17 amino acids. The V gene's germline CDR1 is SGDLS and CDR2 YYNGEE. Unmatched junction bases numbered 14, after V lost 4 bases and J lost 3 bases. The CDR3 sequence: CASSFPALREATDTQYF. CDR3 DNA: TGTGCCAGCAGCTTCCCCGCGCTCCGGGAGGCGACAGATACGCAGTATTTT.